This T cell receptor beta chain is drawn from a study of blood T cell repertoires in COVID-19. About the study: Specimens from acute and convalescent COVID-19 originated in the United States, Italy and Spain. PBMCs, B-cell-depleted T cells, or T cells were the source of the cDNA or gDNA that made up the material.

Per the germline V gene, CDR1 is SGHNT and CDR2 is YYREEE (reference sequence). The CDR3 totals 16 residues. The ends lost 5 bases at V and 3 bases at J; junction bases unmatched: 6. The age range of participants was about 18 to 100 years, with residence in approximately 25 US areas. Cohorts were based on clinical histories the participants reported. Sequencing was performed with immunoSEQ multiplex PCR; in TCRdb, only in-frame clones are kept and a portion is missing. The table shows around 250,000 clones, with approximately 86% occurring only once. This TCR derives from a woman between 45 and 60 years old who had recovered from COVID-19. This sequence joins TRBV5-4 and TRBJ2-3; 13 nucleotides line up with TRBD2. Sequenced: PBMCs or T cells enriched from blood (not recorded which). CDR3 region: CASRPTSGRGTDTQYF. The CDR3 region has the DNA TGTGCCAGCAGACCTACTAGCGGGAGGGGAACAGATACGCAGTATTTT.